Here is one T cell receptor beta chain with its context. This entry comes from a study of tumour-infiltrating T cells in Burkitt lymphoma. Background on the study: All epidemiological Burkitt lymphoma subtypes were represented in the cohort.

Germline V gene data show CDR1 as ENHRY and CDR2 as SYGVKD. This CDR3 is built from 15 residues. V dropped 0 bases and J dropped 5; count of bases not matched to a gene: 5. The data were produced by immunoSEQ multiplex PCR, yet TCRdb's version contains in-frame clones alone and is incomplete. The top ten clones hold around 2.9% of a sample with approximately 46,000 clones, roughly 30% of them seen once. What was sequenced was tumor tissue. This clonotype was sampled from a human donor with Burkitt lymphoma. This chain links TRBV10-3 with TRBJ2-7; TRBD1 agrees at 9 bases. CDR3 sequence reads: CAISESQDRGHEQYF. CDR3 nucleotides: TGTGCCATCAGTGAGTCCCAGGACAGGGGACACGAGCAGTACTTC.